Below are 5 T cell receptor beta chains sequenced from a single sample in a study of cytomegalovirus exposure and HLA in healthy donors. Using immunoSEQ multiplex PCR, the repertoire was profiled, and TCRdb retains in-frame clones only, with some absent. The repertoire holds about 130,000 clones, with 85% to 90% as singletons. The specimen sequenced was PBMCs. These receptors were obtained from a woman in her 30s in good health and CMV-seropositive.

The chain links TRBV5-6 to TRBJ1-1, with D possibly being TRBD1 (6 bases). The CDR3 is 14 residues long. V shed 1 base and J shed 4 bases, with 11 bases lying between them. The germline CDR1 and CDR2 sequences are SGHDT and YYEEEE. CDR3 in DNA: TGTGCCAGCAGCTTGTGGGGGCGCAGCACTGAAGCTTTCTTT. Residues: CASSLWGRSTEAFF.

This chain joins TRBV2 and TRBJ2-1, with 9 bases that match TRBD2. The germline V gene encodes CDR1 SNHLY and CDR2 FYNNEI. V shed 5 bases, J shed 8 bases, and the junction held 10 bases outside the gene matches. The CDR3 sequence is 15 residues long. CDR3: CASSPIAGARDEQFF. The CDR3 DNA is TGTGCCAGCAGTCCGATAGCGGGAGCAAGAGATGAGCAGTTCTTC.

The chain joins TRBV28 to TRBJ1-2; TRBD1 aligns across 7 bases. This CDR3 is 13 amino acids long. Trimming cost V 4 bases and J 8 bases; bases outside gene matches: 7. The germline gives CDR1 MDHEN, CDR2 SYDVKM. The CDR3 sequence is CASSSPTGMGYTF. CDR3 bases: TGTGCCAGCAGTTCACCGACAGGGATGGGCTACACCTTC.

Written as DNA, the CDR3 is TGTGCCAGCGACCGACTAGCGGGAGGGCCCTACAATGAGCAGTTCTTC. Its protein product is CASDRLAGGPYNEQFF. The chain carries TRBV28 and TRBJ2-1; 14 nucleotides match TRBD2. Germline trimming cut 8 bases from V and 2 bases from J; bases unmatched to any gene: 5. Looked up from germline, CDR1 is MDHEN and CDR2 is SYDVKM. The CDR3 extends over 16 amino acids. Full variable domain (missing parts from reference TRBV28 and TRBJ2-1): DVKVTQSSRYLVKRTGEKVFLECVQDMDHENMFWYRQDPGLGLRLIYFSYDVKMKEKGDIPEGYSVSREKKERFSLILESASTNQTSMYLCASDRLAGGPYNEQFFGPGTRLTVL.

The chain has TRBV28 and TRBJ2-1; TRBD2 aligns across 7 bases. Germline-derived CDR1 and CDR2 are MDHEN and SYDVKM. CDR3 length equals 18 residues. J gave up 0 bases and V 1 base, and 9 bases lay outside the gene matches. CDR3: CASSLYGTTPSSYNEQFF. The CDR3 bases are TGTGCCAGCAGTTTATATGGGACTACCCCGAGCTCCTACAATGAGCAGTTCTTC.